The source of this T cell receptor beta chain is a study of CD8 T cells in ankylosing spondylitis. From the 5' RACE reads, TCRdb called clonotypes with MiXCR, one entry per CDR3 protein. This sample has around 120,000 distinct CDR3 sequences, with roughly 15% found just once. This clonotype was seen more than once but under ten times. The sequencing sample was made of blood, either unsorted or a sorted T cell fraction (not recorded which). The receptor was derived from a female donor with ankylosing spondylitis or in good health (not recorded which).

The CDR3 loop reads CASSFSGGNEQFF. CDR3 nucleotides: TGTGCCAGCAGTTTCTCCGGGGGAAATGAGCAGTTCTTC. V usage is TRBV12-3 or TRBV12-4 and J usage is TRBJ2-1; D possibly corresponds to TRBD2 (6 bases). Trimming removed 3 bases at V and 7 bases at J, with 10 bases between. CDR3 length: 13 amino acids.